This TCR beta chain was sequenced during a study of CXCR3-negative and CXCR3-positive naive CD8 T cells. For this clonotype: As yet, its antigen is unknown.

Germline values: CDR1 SGHRS, CDR2 YFSETQ. The CDR3 runs to 13 residues. Libraries were UMI-labeled 5' RACE TRB cDNA. For each CDR3 protein, TCRdb gives one entry from its re-call of the 5' RACE reads, without DNA. The sample includes around 26,000 distinct CDR3 sequences. Findings and caveats of the study: Expression of CXCR3 was partially reduced after cryopreservation, and fresh PBMCs were used in most assays. Diversity in memory CD8+ cells fell much lower than the comparably high levels seen in both naive subsets. Memory, not naive, CXCR3-negative and CXCR3-positive cells differed in TRBV-TRBJ usage.

Cells classed as naive CD8+ T cells were CD45RO-CCR7+CD27+CD95-. The V call is TRBV5-1, the J call TRBJ1-1. This sequence was found in a human donor in good health. Some clones in this sample may be carry-over from other donors' samples. Specimen: naive CXCR3- CD8+ T cells from blood. Subset specified: CD45RO-CCR7+CD27+CD95- naive CD8+ T cells lacking CXCR3 (TNR3-). The CDR3 loop reads CASMDRAGTEAFF. Full variable domain (outside the CDR3, taken from reference TRBV5-1 and TRBJ1-1): KAGVTQTPRYLIKTRGQQVTLSCSPISGHRSVSWYQQTPGQGLQFLFEYFSETQRNKGNFPGRFSGRQFSNSRSEMNVSTLELGDSALYLCASMDRAGTEAFFGQGTRLTVV.